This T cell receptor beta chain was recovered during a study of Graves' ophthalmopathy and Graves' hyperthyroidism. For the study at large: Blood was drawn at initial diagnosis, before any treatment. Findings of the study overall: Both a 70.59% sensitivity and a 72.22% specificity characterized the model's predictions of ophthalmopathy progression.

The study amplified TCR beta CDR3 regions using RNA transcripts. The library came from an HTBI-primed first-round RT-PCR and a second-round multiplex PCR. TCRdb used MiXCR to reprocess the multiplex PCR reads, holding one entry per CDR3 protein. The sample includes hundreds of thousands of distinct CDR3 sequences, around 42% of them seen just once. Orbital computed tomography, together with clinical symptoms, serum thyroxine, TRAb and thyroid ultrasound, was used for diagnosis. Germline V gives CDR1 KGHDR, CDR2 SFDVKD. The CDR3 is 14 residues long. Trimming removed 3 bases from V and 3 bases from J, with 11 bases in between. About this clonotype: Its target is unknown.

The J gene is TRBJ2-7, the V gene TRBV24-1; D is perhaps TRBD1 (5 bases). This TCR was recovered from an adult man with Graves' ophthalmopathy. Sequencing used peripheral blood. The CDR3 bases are TGTGCCACCAGTGATCCTCGACAGAACTACGAGCAGTACTTC. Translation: CATSDPRQNYEQYF.